This T cell receptor beta chain was obtained from a study of blood T cell repertoires in COVID-19. As for the study in general: Both acute and convalescent COVID-19 samples were obtained from the United States, Italy and Spain. From T cells, B-cell-depleted T cells, or PBMCs came the material, which was cDNA or gDNA.

Germline assignment: CDR1 SGHTA and CDR2 FQGNSA. V was pared by 5 bases and J by 0 bases, with 6 bases of the junction left unmatched. This CDR3 comprises 15 residues. The study recruited people aged about 18 to 95 years across about 25 US areas. Sequenced by immunoSEQ multiplex PCR; TCRdb stores in-frame clones only, minus some. The data contain approximately 210,000 clones, around 90% of them singletons. The J gene is TRBJ2-5, the V gene TRBV7-2; TRBD2 agrees at 7 bases. The sequenced sample consisted of PBMCs or T cells enriched from blood (not recorded which). This sequence was found in a man aged 25 to 40 in a cohort exposed to, infected with or recovered from COVID-19 (not recorded which). The CDR3 DNA follows: TGTGCCAGCAGCGAAGCGGGATGGTACCAAGAGACCCAGTACTTC. Its translation is CASSEAGWYQETQYF.